The entry that follows covers one TCR beta chain sequence. Its antigen is not identified. Some clones are missing from TCRdb's copy, which holds only in-frame ones; the method was immunoSEQ multiplex PCR. Among 45,000 or so clones listed, about 91% were seen once. The CDR3 runs to 17 residues. V lost 5 bases and J 1 base, leaving 20 bases between the germline ends. CDR1 is SGHTA, CDR2 FQGNSA, per germline. The sample belongs to a study of T cells in localized non-small cell lung cancer. The study, taken as a whole, reports: Longer overall survival accompanied higher blood T cell density. Tumor showed lower T cell clonality than uninvolved adjacent lung, where it was highest. Adjacent lung held a median 57 of the top 100 tumor clones.

The TCR originated in a woman aged 35 to 69 with stage II lung adenocarcinoma. The source material was PBMCs, sampled before any cancer treatment. The chain joins TRBV7-2 to TRBJ1-2; tentative D call: TRBD1 (6 bases). The CDR3 DNA reads as TGTGCCAGCAGCCAATCATGGTTGGGCAGGGGTAACTATGGCTACACCTTC. Protein sequence: CASSQSWLGRGNYGYTF.